Below are 23 T cell receptor beta chains sequenced from a single sample in a study of T cell responses to AZD1222 COVID-19 vaccine. TCRdb's copy holds only in-frame clones and misses some; the assay was immunoSEQ multiplex PCR. This sample yields 140,000 to 150,000 clones, of which about 90% are seen a single time; roughly 7.5% belongs to the top ten. Sample: peripheral blood, taken 28 days after the second dose of the MenACWY control vaccine. Receptors originate from an adult who received the MenACWY meningococcal vaccine as a control.

The rearrangement uses TRBV10-3 and TRBJ2-1, with D unclear. The CDR3 is 13 residues long. Trimming pared 3 bases from V and 4 bases from J, leaving 7 bases between. In germline, CDR1 is ENHRY, CDR2 SYGVKD. This CDR3 reads CAISDVSYNEQFF. The CDR3 region has the DNA TGTGCCATCAGTGACGTCTCGTACAATGAGCAGTTCTTC.

This clone was observed once. The chain joins TRBV25-1 to TRBJ2-5; TRBD1 matches at 8 bases. Germline CDR1 reads MGHDK; CDR2 reads SYGVNS. This CDR3 has 14 residues. J lost 1 base, V lost 7 bases, and 5 bases had no gene match. The chain's CDR3 is CASKRGTGQETQYF. The CDR3 coding sequence is TGTGCCAGCAAGAGAGGGACAGGCCAAGAGACCCAGTACTTC.

This clone occurred a few times. This chain uses TRBV27 with TRBJ2-3, with D perhaps matching TRBD1 (6 bases). CDR1 and CDR2 (germline): MNHEY, SMNVEV (reference sequence). Trimming removed 7 bases at V and 8 bases at J, with 13 bases between. The CDR3 totals 12 residues. The CDR3 sequence is CASIPVGGTQYF. The CDR3 DNA is TGTGCCAGCATCCCCGTAGGGGGTACGCAGTATTTT.

The chain employs TRBV6-2 or TRBV6-3 and TRBJ1-2; TRBD1 is a possible D gene (5 bases). The CDR3 runs to 14 residues. Per germline, CDR1 MNHEY and CDR2 SVGEGT. V shed 4 bases and J shed 4 bases, with 13 bases lying between them. The CDR3 nucleotides are TGTGCCAGCAGTTCAGGGACGAGCGGCTATGGCTACACCTTC. This codes for CASSSGTSGYGYTF.

V usage is TRBV28 and J usage is TRBJ1-1; the D gene is possibly TRBD1 (6 bases). The V end lost 4 bases, the J end lost 3 bases, and 12 bases lay between the germline ends. This CDR3 comprises 14 residues. Germline CDR1 reads MDHEN; CDR2 reads SYDVKM. CDR3 region: CASSSGTWDTEAFF. The CDR3 bases are TGTGCCAGCAGTTCCGGGACATGGGACACTGAAGCTTTCTTT.

The chain carries TRBV5-1 and TRBJ2-3; 8 bases agree with TRBD2. The CDR3 contains 15 residues. Germline loops: CDR1 SGHRS, CDR2 YFSETQ. The V segment lost 0 bases and the J segment 5 bases; nucleotides outside the gene matches: 5. CDR3 protein: CASSLGLAGGDTQYF. CDR3 nucleotides: TGCGCCAGCAGCTTGGGGCTAGCGGGTGGAGATACGCAGTATTTT.

The chain is built from TRBV11-2 and TRBJ2-3; D may be TRBD1 or TRBD2 (5 bases each). V was shortened by 0 bases and J by 5 bases, with 9 bases between the two germline ends. This CDR3 contains 14 residues. Germline values: CDR1 SGHAT, CDR2 FQNNGV. As DNA, the CDR3 is TGTGCCAGCAGCTTAGAGGGACCGATAGATACGCAGTATTTT. This sequence encodes CASSLEGPIDTQYF.

This rearrangement joins TRBV5-4 to TRBJ1-1; 7 bases match TRBD1. The V gene end was trimmed by 0 bases and the J gene end by 1 base; junction bases not matched to a gene: 0. The CDR3 is 14 residues long. Germline V lookup: CDR1 SGHNT, CDR2 YYREEE (reference sequence). DNA of the CDR3: TGTGCCAGCAGCTTGGGGGACAGGAACACTGAAGCTTTCTTT. Translated: CASSLGDRNTEAFF.

This rearrangement joins TRBV19 to TRBJ1-5; tentatively, D is TRBD1 (6 bases). V was trimmed by 4 bases and J by 7 bases, leaving 11 bases between them. Germline values: CDR1 LNHDA, CDR2 SQIVND (reference sequence). The CDR3 has 13 residues. CDR3 sequence: CASSRQAEQPQHF. CDR3 nucleotide sequence: TGTGCCAGTAGTAGACAGGCCGAGCAGCCCCAGCATTTT.

The J gene is TRBJ2-7, the V gene TRBV18, with 9 bases fitting TRBD1. Germline V gene sequence: CDR1 KGHSH, CDR2 LQKENI. The CDR3 consists of 15 residues. The V segment lost 2 bases and the J segment 5 bases; nucleotides outside the gene matches: 7. DNA of the CDR3: TGTGCCAGCTCACCAAAGGGACAGGGATCCAACGAGCAGTACTTC. Translated: CASSPKGQGSNEQYF.

The gene calls are TRBV5-4 and TRBJ1-4, with TRBD1 as a possible D gene (6 bases). This CDR3 is built from 15 residues. Trimming removed 4 bases at V and 0 bases at J, with 10 bases between. Germline CDR1 reads SGHNT; CDR2 reads YYREEE (reference sequence). Here the CDR3 DNA reads TGTGCCAGCAGCGTGGACAGCTCAACTAATGAAAAACTGTTTTTT. This codes for CASSVDSSTNEKLFF.

The chain employs TRBV21-1 and TRBJ2-3; no check of the table's D call, TRBD1, against the DNA was made. TRBV21-1 is reported as a pseudogene. The CDR3 sequence is 19 residues long. CDR3: CASSYLRTGTGGLADTQYF. CDR3 bases: TGTGCCAGCAGTTATCTACGAACGGGGACAGGGGGGTTGGCAGATACGCAGTATTTT.

This chain connects TRBV28 to TRBJ1-2; possibly TRBD1 for D (6 bases). The length of the CDR3 is 13 residues. Germline V CDR1 and CDR2: MDHEN, SYDVKM. Trimming cost V 8 bases and J 5 bases, with 15 bases left between them. CDR3 sequence (DNA): TGTGCCAGCGGTACAGGGACCCTTTATGGCTACACCTTC. Residues: CASGTGTLYGYTF.

The rearrangement uses TRBV9 and TRBJ1-3, with TRBD1 identical over 8 bases. With V trimmed by 7 bases and J by 0 bases, 12 bases remained unmatched. Germline V gene sequence: CDR1 SGDLS, CDR2 YYNGEE. The CDR3 has 17 amino acids. CDR3 nucleotides: TGTGCCAGCCGGCCAGGGGGCGGACCGAACTCTGGAAACACCATATATTTT. Encoded protein: CASRPGGGPNSGNTIYF. Complete variable domain (other parts from reference TRBV9 and TRBJ1-3): DSGVTQTPKHLITATGQRVTLRCSPRSGDLSVYWYQQSLDQGLQFLIQYYNGEERAKGNILERFSAQQFPDLHSELNLSSLELGDSALYFCASRPGGGPNSGNTIYFGEGSWLTVV.

The chain links TRBV18 to TRBJ1-1; D is ambiguous. Trimming left V 3 bases short and J 10 bases short, with 9 bases between. Per the germline V gene, CDR1 is KGHSH and CDR2 is LQKENI. CDR3 length equals 11 residues. The DNA of the CDR3 is TGTGCCAGCTCACCTTCCGAAGGAGCTTTCTTT. Residues: CASSPSEGAFF. Full variable domain (outside the CDR3, taken from reference TRBV18 and TRBJ1-1): NAGVMQNPRHLVRRRGQEARLRCSPMKGHSHVYWYRQLPEEGLKFMVYLQKENIIDESGMPKERFSAEFPKEGPSILRIQQVVRGDSAAYFCASSPSEGAFFGQGTRLTVV.

Written as DNA, the CDR3 is TGCGCCAGCAGCCAAGGCCGGGACAGCTCCTACAATGAGCAGTTCTTC. Translated: CASSQGRDSSYNEQFF. The chain links TRBV4-3 to TRBJ2-1; 7 positions agree with TRBD1. The CDR3 loop spans 16 amino acids. V lost 1 base and J lost 0; bases outside the gene matches: 3. Germline CDR1 LGHNA, CDR2 YSLEER.

This chain joins TRBV28 and TRBJ1-2; D is perhaps TRBD1 (6 bases). Trimming cost V 1 base and J 8 bases, with 11 bases left between them. CDR3 length: 13 residues. Germline CDR1 and CDR2: MDHEN and SYDVKM. This chain's CDR3 is CASSLFRGWGYTF. CDR3 in DNA: TGTGCCAGCAGTTTATTCAGGGGTTGGGGCTACACCTTC.

The chain combines TRBV7-2 with TRBJ1-2; no reliable D call. This CDR3 is built from 13 residues. Germline V gene data show CDR1 as SGHTA and CDR2 as FQGNSA. V was cut by 1 base and J by 12 bases, with 15 bases left in between. The CDR3: CASSLGPMGLNTF. DNA of the CDR3: TGTGCCAGCAGCTTAGGGCCGATGGGGTTAAACACCTTC.

V usage is TRBV29-1 and J usage is TRBJ2-3; 7 nucleotides match TRBD1. This CDR3 contains 14 residues. V lost 6 bases to trimming and J lost 2 bases; unmatched junction nucleotides: 8. The germline V gene encodes CDR1 SQVTM and CDR2 ANQGSEA. CDR3 residues: CSVSGTENTDTQYF. CDR3 coding DNA: TGCAGCGTCTCCGGGACAGAGAACACAGATACGCAGTATTTT.

The chain recombines TRBV6-2 or TRBV6-3 with TRBJ2-2; possibly TRBD1 or TRBD2 for D (5 bases each). The V gene lost 6 bases and the J gene lost 0 bases, with 14 bases spanning the gap. The CDR3 has 16 amino acids. The germline V gene has CDR1 MNHEY and CDR2 SVGEGT. The chain's CDR3 is CASSKPGPSNTGELFF. The CDR3 DNA sequence: TGTGCCAGCAGCAAGCCGGGACCTTCGAACACCGGGGAGCTGTTTTTT.

V is TRBV20-1 and J is TRBJ2-7, with D perhaps matching TRBD2 (5 bases). With 3 bases removed from V and 0 bases from J, the gap between germline ends came to 9 bases. Germline CDR1 is DFQATT and CDR2 is SNEGSKA (reference sequence). The CDR3 is 13 amino acids. The chain's CDR3 is CSASRGYSYEQYF. CDR3 DNA: TGCAGTGCTAGTAGAGGGTACTCCTACGAGCAGTACTTC.

The CDR3 DNA follows: TGCGCCAGCAGCTTGGGGCTAGCGGGAGCGTATGAGCAGTTCTTC. Its protein product is CASSLGLAGAYEQFF. The rearrangement uses TRBV5-1 and TRBJ2-1; 10 bases agree with TRBD2. The germline gives CDR1 SGHRS, CDR2 YFSETQ. The CDR3 consists of 15 residues. With V trimmed by 0 bases and J by 8 bases, 5 bases remained unmatched.

The chain has TRBV7-9 and TRBJ2-1; D not resolved. The CDR3 is 14 amino acids. Germline CDR1 and CDR2: SEHNR and FQNEAQ (reference sequence). CDR3 bases: TGTGCAGGGTCCCCTCCTCGCTCCTACAATGAGCAGTTCTTC. Residues: CAGSPPRSYNEQFF.